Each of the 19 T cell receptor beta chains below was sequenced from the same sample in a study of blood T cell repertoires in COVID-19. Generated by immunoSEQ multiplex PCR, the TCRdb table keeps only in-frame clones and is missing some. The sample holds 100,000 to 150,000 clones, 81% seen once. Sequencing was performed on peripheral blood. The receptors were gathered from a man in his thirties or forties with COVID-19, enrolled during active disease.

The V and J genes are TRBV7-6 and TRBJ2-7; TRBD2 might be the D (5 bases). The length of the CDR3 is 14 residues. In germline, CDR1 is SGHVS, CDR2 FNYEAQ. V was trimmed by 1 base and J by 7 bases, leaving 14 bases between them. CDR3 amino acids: CASSLVREIGEQYF. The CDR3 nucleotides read TGTGCCAGCAGCTTAGTGAGGGAGATAGGTGAGCAGTACTTC.

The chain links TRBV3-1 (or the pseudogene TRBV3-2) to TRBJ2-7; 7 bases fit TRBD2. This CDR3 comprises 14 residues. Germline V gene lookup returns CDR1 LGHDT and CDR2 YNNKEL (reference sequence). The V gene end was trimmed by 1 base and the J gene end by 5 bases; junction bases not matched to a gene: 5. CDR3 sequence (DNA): TGTGCCAGCAGCCAAGGGGGAGGGAAGAACGAGCAGTACTTC. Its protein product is CASSQGGGKNEQYF.

CDR3 in DNA: TGTGCCAGCAGTACAGGGGATAACGAAAAACTGTTTTTT. Translating it yields CASSTGDNEKLFF. The rearrangement uses TRBV28 and TRBJ1-4; 7 bases are a match to TRBD1. This CDR3 is 13 amino acids long. The V gene's germline CDR1 is MDHEN and CDR2 SYDVKM. The junction had 5 bases not matched to a gene; V was cut back by 5 bases and J by 8 bases.

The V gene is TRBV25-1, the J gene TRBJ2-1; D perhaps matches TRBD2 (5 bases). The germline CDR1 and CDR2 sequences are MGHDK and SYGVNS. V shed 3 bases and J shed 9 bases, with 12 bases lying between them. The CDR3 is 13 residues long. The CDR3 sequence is CASSESYRGEQFF. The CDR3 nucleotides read TGTGCCAGCAGTGAGTCCTACCGGGGTGAGCAGTTCTTC.

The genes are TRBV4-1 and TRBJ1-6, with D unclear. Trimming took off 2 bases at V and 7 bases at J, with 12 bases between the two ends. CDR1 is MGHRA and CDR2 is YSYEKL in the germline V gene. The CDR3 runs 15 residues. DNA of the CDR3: TGCGCCAGCAGCCAATTGCTTTTTAGCAATTCACCCCTCCACTTT. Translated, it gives CASSQLLFSNSPLHF.

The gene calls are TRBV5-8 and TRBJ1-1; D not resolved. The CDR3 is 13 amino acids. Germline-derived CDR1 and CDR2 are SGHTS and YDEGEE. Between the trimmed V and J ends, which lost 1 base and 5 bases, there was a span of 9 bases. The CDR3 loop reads CASSLSGGTEAFF. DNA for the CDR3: TGTGCCAGCAGCTTGTCCGGCGGTACTGAAGCTTTCTTT.

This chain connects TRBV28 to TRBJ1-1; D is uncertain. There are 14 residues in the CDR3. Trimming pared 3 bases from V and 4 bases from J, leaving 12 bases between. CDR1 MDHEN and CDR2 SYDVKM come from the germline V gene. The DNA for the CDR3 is TGTGCCAGCAGTTTGGAAGAAGCGGTCACTGAAGCTTTCTTT. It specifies CASSLEEAVTEAFF.

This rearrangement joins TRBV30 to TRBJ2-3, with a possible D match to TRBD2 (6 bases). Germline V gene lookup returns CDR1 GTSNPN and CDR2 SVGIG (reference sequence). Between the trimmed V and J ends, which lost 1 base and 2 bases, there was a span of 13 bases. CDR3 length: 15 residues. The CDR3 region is CAWSAAPSDTDTQYF. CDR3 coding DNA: TGTGCCTGGAGTGCCGCGCCTAGCGACACAGATACGCAGTATTTT.

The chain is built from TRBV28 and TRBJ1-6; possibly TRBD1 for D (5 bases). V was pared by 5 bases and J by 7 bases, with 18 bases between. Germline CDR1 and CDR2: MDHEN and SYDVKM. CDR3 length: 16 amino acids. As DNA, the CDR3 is TGTGCCAGCAGTGGGATCCTGGGGCCCATGAATTCACCCCTCCACTTT. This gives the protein CASSGILGPMNSPLHF.

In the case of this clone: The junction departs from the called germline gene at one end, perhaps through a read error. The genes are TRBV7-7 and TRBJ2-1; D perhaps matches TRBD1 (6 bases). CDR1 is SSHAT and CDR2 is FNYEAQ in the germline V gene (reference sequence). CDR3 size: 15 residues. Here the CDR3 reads CASSSTGSSYNEQFF. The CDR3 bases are TGTGCTAGCAGTTCCACAGGGAGCTCCTACAATGAGCAGTTCTTC. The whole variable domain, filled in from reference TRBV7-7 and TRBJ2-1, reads GAGVSQSPRYKVTKRGQDVTLRCDPISSHATLYWYQQALGQGPEFLTYFNYEAQPDKSGLPSDRFSAERPEGSISTLTIQRTEQRDSAMYRCASSSTGSSYNEQFFGPGTRLTVL.

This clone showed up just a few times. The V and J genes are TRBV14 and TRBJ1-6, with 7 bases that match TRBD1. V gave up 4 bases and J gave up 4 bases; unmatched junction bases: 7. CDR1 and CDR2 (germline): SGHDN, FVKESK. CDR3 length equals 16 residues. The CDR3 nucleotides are TGTGCCAGCAGCCTGACCGGGACAGAGTATAATTCACCCCTCCACTTT. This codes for CASSLTGTEYNSPLHF. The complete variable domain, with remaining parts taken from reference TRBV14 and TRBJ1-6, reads EAGVTQFPSHSVIEKGQTVTLRCDPISGHDNLYWYRRVMGKEIKFLLHFVKESKQDESGMPNNRFLAERTGGTYSTLKVQPAELEDSGVYFCASSLTGTEYNSPLHFGNGTRLTVT.

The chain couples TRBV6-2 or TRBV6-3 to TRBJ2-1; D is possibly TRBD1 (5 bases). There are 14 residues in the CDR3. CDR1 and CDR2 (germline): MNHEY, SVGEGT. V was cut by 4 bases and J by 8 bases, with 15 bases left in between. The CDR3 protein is CASSSRVRADEQFF. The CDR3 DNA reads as TGTGCCAGCAGTTCCAGGGTCAGGGCCGATGAGCAGTTCTTC.

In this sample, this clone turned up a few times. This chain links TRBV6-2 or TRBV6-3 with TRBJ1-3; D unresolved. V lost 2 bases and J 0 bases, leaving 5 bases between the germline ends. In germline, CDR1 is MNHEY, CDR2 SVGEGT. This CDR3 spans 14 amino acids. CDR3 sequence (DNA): TGTGCCAGCAGTTACCGGGTCTCTGGAAACACCATATATTTT. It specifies CASSYRVSGNTIYF.

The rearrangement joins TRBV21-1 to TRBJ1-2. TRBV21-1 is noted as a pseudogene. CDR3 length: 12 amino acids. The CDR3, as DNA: TGTGCCAGCAGCGGAGGGTTCTATGGCTACACCTTC. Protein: CASSGGFYGYTF.

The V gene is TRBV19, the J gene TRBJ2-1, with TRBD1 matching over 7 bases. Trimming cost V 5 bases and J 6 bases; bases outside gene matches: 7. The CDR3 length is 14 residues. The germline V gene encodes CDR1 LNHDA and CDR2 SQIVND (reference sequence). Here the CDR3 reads CASSPRRQGNEQFF. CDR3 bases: TGTGCCAGTAGTCCCCGGAGACAGGGCAATGAGCAGTTCTTC.

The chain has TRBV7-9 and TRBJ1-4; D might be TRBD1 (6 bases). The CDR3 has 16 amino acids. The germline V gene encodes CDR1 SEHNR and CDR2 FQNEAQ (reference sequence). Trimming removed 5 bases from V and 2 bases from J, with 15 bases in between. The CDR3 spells CASSPYQGYTNEKLFF. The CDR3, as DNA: TGTGCCAGCAGCCCTTACCAGGGGTATACTAATGAAAAACTGTTTTTT.

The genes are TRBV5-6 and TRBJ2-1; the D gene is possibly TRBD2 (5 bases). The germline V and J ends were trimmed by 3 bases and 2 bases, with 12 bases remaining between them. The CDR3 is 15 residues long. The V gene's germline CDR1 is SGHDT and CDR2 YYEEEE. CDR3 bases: TGTGCCAGCAGCTACGCGAGCGGTACCTACAATGAGCAGTTCTTC. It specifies CASSYASGTYNEQFF.

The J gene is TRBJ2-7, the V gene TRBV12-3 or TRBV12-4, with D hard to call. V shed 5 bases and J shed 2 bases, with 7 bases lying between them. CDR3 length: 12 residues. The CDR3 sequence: CASSRNPYEQYF. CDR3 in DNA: TGTGCCAGCAGTCGTAATCCCTACGAGCAGTACTTC.

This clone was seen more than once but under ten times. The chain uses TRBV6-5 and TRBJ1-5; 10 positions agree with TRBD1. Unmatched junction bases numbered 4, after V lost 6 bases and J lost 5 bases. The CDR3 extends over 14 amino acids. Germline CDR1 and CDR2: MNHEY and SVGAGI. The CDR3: CASRRQGADQPQHF. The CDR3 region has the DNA TGTGCCAGCAGGCGACAGGGGGCAGATCAGCCCCAGCATTTT.